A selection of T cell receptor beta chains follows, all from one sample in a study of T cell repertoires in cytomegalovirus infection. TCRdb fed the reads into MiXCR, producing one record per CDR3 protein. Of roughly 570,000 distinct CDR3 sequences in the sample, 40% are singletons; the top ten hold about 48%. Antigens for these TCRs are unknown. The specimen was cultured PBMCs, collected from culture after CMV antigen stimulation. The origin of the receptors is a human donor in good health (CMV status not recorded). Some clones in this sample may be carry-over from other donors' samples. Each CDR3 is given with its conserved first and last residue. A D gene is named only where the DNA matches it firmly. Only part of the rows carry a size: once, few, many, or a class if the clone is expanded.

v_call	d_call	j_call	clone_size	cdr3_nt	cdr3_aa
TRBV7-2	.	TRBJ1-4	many	TGTGCCAGCAGCTTCTCGAGGGAAAATGAAAAACTGTTTTTT	CASSFSRENEKLFF
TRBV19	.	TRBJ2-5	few	TGTGCCAGTTCAACCCGCAGTACGGAGACCCAGTACTTC	CASSTRSTETQYF
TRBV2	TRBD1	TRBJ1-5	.	TGTGCCAGCAGTGACAGGACAGGGGGTCAGCCCCAGCATTTT	CASSDRTGGQPQHF
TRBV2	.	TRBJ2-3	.	TGTGCCAGCAGTGTACCGTTCGCAGATACGCAGTATTTT	CASSVPFADTQYF
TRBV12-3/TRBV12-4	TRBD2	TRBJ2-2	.	TGTGCCAGCACCACACTAGCGGGAGCCCCATCCGGGGAGCTGTTTTTT	CASTTLAGAPSGELFF
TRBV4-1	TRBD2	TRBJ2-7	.	TGCGCCAGCAGGCGGCAGGTGGGCGGGAGGGCGGAAGAGCAGTACTTC	CASRRQVGGRAEEQYF
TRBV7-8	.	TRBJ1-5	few	TGTGCCAGCAGCTTACCACCGAGGGGCTTACCCCAGCATTTT	CASSLPPRGLPQHF
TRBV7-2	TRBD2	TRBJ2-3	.	TGTGCCAGCAGCTCCCGTAGGGGTGCGGGAGGGTCCACGGATACGCAGTATTTT	CASSSRRGAGGSTDTQYF
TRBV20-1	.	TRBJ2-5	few	TGCAGTGCTAGAGGCCCTCGAGGCAGGGACCACCAAGAGACCCAGTACTTC	CSARGPRGRDHQETQYF
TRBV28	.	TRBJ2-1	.	TGTGCCAGCAGTTCCCCCGAGACAGTCGGCTACAATGAGCAGTTCTTC	CASSSPETVGYNEQFF
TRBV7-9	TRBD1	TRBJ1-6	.	TGTGCCAGCAGCCCAGAGTTGGGACAGGGGTCAGGGTATAATTCACCCCTCCACTTT	CASSPELGQGSGYNSPLHF
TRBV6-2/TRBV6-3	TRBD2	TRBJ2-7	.	TGTGCCAGCAGTTACCCCGGGACTAGCGGAGAGCAGTACTTC	CASSYPGTSGEQYF
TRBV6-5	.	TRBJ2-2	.	TGTGCCAGCAGTTACTCCCGGAACACCGGGGAGCTGTTTTTT	CASSYSRNTGELFF
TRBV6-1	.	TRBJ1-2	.	TGTGCCAGCAGGACGACGGCTAACTATGGCTACACCTTC	CASRTTANYGYTF
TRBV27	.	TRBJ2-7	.	TGTGCCAGCAGCACACCAGGGTACGAGCAGTACTTC	CASSTPGYEQYF
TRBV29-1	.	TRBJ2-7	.	TGCAGCGTTGGGGGGGATACCACCTACGAGCAGTACTTC	CSVGGDTTYEQYF
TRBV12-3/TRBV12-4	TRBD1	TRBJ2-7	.	TGTGCCAGCAGTCATGACAGGGAATTTAGCGAGCAGTACTTC	CASSHDREFSEQYF
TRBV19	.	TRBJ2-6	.	TGTGCCAGTACGTGGTCTGGGGCCAACGTCCTGACTTTC	CASTWSGANVLTF
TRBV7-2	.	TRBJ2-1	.	TGTGCCAGCAGCCAGCGCGCTAGCAGGGACAATGAGCAGTTCTTC	CASSQRASRDNEQFF
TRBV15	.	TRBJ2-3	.	TGTGCCACCAGCAGAGATACGAGGAGCACAGATACGCAGTATTTT	CATSRDTRSTDTQYF
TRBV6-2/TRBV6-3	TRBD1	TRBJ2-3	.	TGTGCCTTAGAGGGGGACAGGGGAGATACGCAGTATTTT	CALEGDRGDTQYF
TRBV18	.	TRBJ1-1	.	TGTGCCAGCTCACCACTAGGCAGGGACACTGAAGCTTTCTTT	CASSPLGRDTEAFF
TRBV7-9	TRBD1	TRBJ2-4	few	TGTGCCAGCAGCACAACAGGGGGATGGGGAAACATTCAGTACTTC	CASSTTGGWGNIQYF
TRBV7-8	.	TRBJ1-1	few	TGTGCCAGCAGCTTCGGGGTCTGGAACACTGAAGCTTTCTTT	CASSFGVWNTEAFF
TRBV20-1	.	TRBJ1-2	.	TGCAGTGCTAGAGCTCGGGGGATATCCTATGGCTACACCTTC	CSARARGISYGYTF
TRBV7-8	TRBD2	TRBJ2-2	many	TGTGCCAGCAGCTTAGGCGGGGGTCACACCGGGGAGCTGTTTTTT	CASSLGGGHTGELFF
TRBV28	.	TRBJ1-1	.	TGTGCCAGCAGGTCCGGGTCCGACCACTCGTTGAACACTGAAGCTTTCTTT	CASRSGSDHSLNTEAFF
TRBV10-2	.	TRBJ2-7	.	TGCGCCAGCAGTGAATCGGATGAGCAGTACTTC	CASSESDEQYF